A single sample gave rise to the 14 T cell receptor beta chains below, sequenced in a study of blood T cell repertoires in COVID-19. Clones were sequenced by immunoSEQ multiplex PCR, and TCRdb holds only the in-frame ones, with some missing. The profile shows around 25,000 clones, 88% of them singletons. The material sequenced was peripheral blood. These receptors were taken from a woman aged 45-60 years with active COVID-19.

The chain employs TRBV28 and TRBJ1-5; unclear D gene. The CDR3 sequence is 14 residues long. V dropped 3 bases and J dropped 6 bases, with 12 bases sitting between them. From germline, CDR1 is MDHEN and CDR2 SYDVKM. The DNA of the CDR3 is TGTGCCAGCAGTTTCCCCCGGGGAGGTCAGCCCCAGCATTTT. Translation: CASSFPRGGQPQHF.

Here the CDR3 DNA reads TGTGCCAGTCAAACCGGGACAGAGTATGAAAAACTGTTTTTT. This sequence encodes CASQTGTEYEKLFF. V is TRBV6-5 and J is TRBJ1-4; 7 positions agree with TRBD1. Germline loops: CDR1 MNHEY, CDR2 SVGAGI. Unmatched junction bases numbered 10, after V lost 9 bases and J lost 6 bases. The CDR3 extends over 14 amino acids.

The chain employs TRBV24-1 and TRBJ1-1; 9 positions agree with TRBD1. CDR1 and CDR2 (germline): KGHDR, SFDVKD. J gave up 1 base and V 5 bases, and 4 bases lay outside the gene matches. The CDR3 contains 15 residues. CDR3 residues: CATSATGGKNTEAFF. The CDR3 nucleotides are TGTGCCACCAGTGCTACAGGGGGCAAGAACACTGAAGCTTTCTTT.

This sequence joins TRBV21-1 and TRBJ2-2; the table's D gene call, TRBD2, was not cross checked with the DNA. TRBV21-1 is listed as a pseudogene. The CDR3 is 16 residues long. CDR3 sequence (DNA): TGTGCCAGCCAAAGCGGGAGTGAGTACAGGACCGGGGAGCTGTTTTTT. Residues: CASQSGSEYRTGELFF.

The chain employs TRBV6-5 and TRBJ2-7; D gene uncertain. The length of the CDR3 is 13 residues. Trimming pared 2 bases from V and 2 bases from J, leaving 7 bases between. In germline, CDR1 is MNHEY, CDR2 SVGAGI. The chain's CDR3 is CASSYPGTYEQYF. CDR3 sequence (DNA): TGTGCCAGCAGTTACCCGGGTACCTACGAGCAGTACTTC.

The chain has TRBV5-1 and TRBJ2-2; D remains ambiguous. The V end lost 0 bases, the J end lost 5 bases, and 14 bases lay between the germline ends. The CDR3 length is 16 residues. Per germline, CDR1 SGHRS and CDR2 YFSETQ. In nucleotides, the CDR3 is TGCGCCAGCAGCTTGGGGGTCGGCGGAGTTACCGGGGAGCTGTTTTTT. Protein: CASSLGVGGVTGELFF.

This clone was counted a few times. The chain has TRBV28 and TRBJ2-4; 11 nucleotides line up with TRBD2. Germline CDR1 MDHEN, CDR2 SYDVKM. V was clipped by 4 bases and J by 9 bases; unmatched bases: 5. The CDR3 totals 14 residues. The CDR3 spells CASSSPTSGGIQYF. The CDR3 nucleotides are TGTGCCAGCAGTTCTCCAACTAGCGGGGGCATTCAGTACTTC.

V usage is TRBV28 and J usage is TRBJ1-5; 11 positions match TRBD1. Germline values: CDR1 MDHEN, CDR2 SYDVKM. The CDR3 is made up of 15 amino acids. The trim removed 6 bases at V and 5 bases at J, leaving 6 bases unmatched. This CDR3 is CASSSMDRGHQPQHF. For the CDR3, the DNA is TGTGCCAGCAGCTCAATGGACAGGGGGCATCAGCCCCAGCATTTT.

V is TRBV19 and J is TRBJ2-3; TRBD2 matches at 12 bases. CDR3 length: 15 residues. The J segment lost 3 bases and the V segment lost 8 bases, leaving 6 bases of the junction unmatched. Germline CDR1 reads LNHDA; CDR2 reads SQIVND (reference sequence). CDR3 sequence: CASGGLAGFTDTQYF. CDR3 DNA sequence: TGTGCCAGTGGCGGACTAGCGGGATTTACAGATACGCAGTATTTT.

The chain combines TRBV19 with TRBJ2-1; 11 bases match TRBD2. Germline assignment: CDR1 LNHDA and CDR2 SQIVND (reference sequence). This CDR3 is 15 amino acids long. Trimming took 6 bases from V and 4 from J; bases not matched to a gene: 5. The CDR3 DNA sequence: TGTGCCAGTAGCCCTACTAGCGGGAGTTACAATGAGCAGTTCTTC. This gives the protein CASSPTSGSYNEQFF. The entire variable domain, with the rest obtained from reference TRBV19 and TRBJ2-1, is as follows: DGGITQSPKYLFRKEGQNVTLSCEQNLNHDAMYWYRQDPGQGLRLIYYSQIVNDFQKGDIAEGYSVSREKKESFPLTVTSAQKNPTAFYLCASSPTSGSYNEQFFGPGTRLTVL.

This rearrangement joins TRBV18 to TRBJ1-1; the match to TRBD1 covers 10 bases. The germline V gene encodes CDR1 KGHSH and CDR2 LQKENI. Trimming took 3 bases from V and 4 from J; bases not matched to a gene: 5. The CDR3 spans 15 residues. CDR3 nucleotide sequence: TGTGCCAGCTCACCCACCGGGACAGGGGTCACTGAAGCTTTCTTT. Encoded protein: CASSPTGTGVTEAFF. The full variable domain, with the rest looked up from reference TRBV18 and TRBJ1-1, is NAGVMQNPRHLVRRRGQEARLRCSPMKGHSHVYWYRQLPEEGLKFMVYLQKENIIDESGMPKERFSAEFPKEGPSILRIQQVVRGDSAAYFCASSPTGTGVTEAFFGQGTRLTVV.

V is TRBV5-1 and J is TRBJ2-1; 11 bases are a match to TRBD2. Germline loops: CDR1 SGHRS, CDR2 YFSETQ. The CDR3 has 14 amino acids. The J segment lost 5 bases and the V segment lost 4 bases, leaving 2 bases of the junction unmatched. The CDR3, as DNA: TGCGCCAGCAGCCTGGGACTAGCGGACAATGAGCAGTTCTTC. Its translation: CASSLGLADNEQFF.

The V gene is TRBV11-2, the J gene TRBJ2-7; D is ambiguous. V lost 1 base, J lost 6 bases, and 7 bases lay in between. The CDR3 loop spans 12 amino acids. The germline V gene has CDR1 SGHAT and CDR2 FQNNGV. Written as DNA, the CDR3 is TGTGCCAGCAGCTTAGGTACTGGCGAGCAGTACTTC. Translated, it gives CASSLGTGEQYF.

This chain links TRBV4-1 with TRBJ2-1; D is perhaps TRBD1 (6 bases). Germline CDR1 is MGHRA and CDR2 is YSYEKL. The CDR3 consists of 16 residues. Deletions cut 0 bases from V and 0 bases from J, with 9 bases between. CDR3 in DNA: TGCGCCAGCAGCCAAGATGAGGGGGACTCCTACAATGAGCAGTTCTTC. Residues: CASSQDEGDSYNEQFF.